This T cell receptor (beta chain) was profiled in a study of beta chain features in type 1 diabetes. Study conclusions and caveats: There was a possibility that cDNA sequencing over-represented cells with high TCR expression. HLA effects on TCRB rearrangement stayed unresolved here. Type 1 diabetes patients showed a moderate but significant shortening of TCRB CDR3s in all four CD4+ subsets.

Every participating donor gave one draw, a heparinised blood sample averaging about 116 mL. Every bit of the isolated RNA underwent reverse transcription, so sequencing read expressed TCRB transcripts. The data were produced by immunoSEQ multiplex PCR, yet TCRdb's version contains in-frame clones alone and is incomplete. In the table there are 600,000 to 700,000 clones, around 11% of which are singletons. Details on this clone: Its antigen is unidentified.

The sequenced sample was naive CD4+ T cells from blood. This TCR was recovered from a man aged 25-45 years with type 1 diabetes.

Written as DNA, the CDR3 is TGTGCCAGCGTTAGTCGGACGAACACCGGGGAGCTGTTTTTT. This sequence encodes CASVSRTNTGELFF. This sequence joins TRBV6-6 and TRBJ2-2; D uncertain. Germline CDR1 reads MNHNY; CDR2 reads SVGAGI (reference sequence). CDR3 length: 14 residues. V was trimmed by 8 bases and J by 0 bases, leaving 10 bases between them.